The 8 T cell receptor beta chains below all came from one sample that was sequenced in a study of T cell changes during pregnancy in multiple sclerosis. This table comes from immunoSEQ multiplex PCR, and its TCRdb copy is limited to in-frame clones, with some not included. The sample shows fewer than 40,000 clones, 85% to 95% of them seen only once. Sample: CD4+ T cells from peripheral blood mononuclear cells, taken after pregnancy. These receptors originate from a female donor in good health, enrolled as a control in a pregnancy study.

The chain joins TRBV19 to TRBJ1-1, with D maybe TRBD1 (6 bases). The CDR3 runs to 14 residues. V gave up 7 bases and J gave up 4 bases, with 16 bases separating them. In germline, CDR1 is LNHDA, CDR2 SQIVND (reference sequence). The CDR3 DNA follows: TGTGCCAGTATCGCCCGCAGGGGCAGCACTGAAGCTTTCTTT. Its protein is CASIARRGSTEAFF. The entire variable domain, with the rest obtained from reference TRBV19 and TRBJ1-1, is as follows: DGGITQSPKYLFRKEGQNVTLSCEQNLNHDAMYWYRQDPGQGLRLIYYSQIVNDFQKGDIAEGYSVSREKKESFPLTVTSAQKNPTAFYLCASIARRGSTEAFFGQGTRLTVV.

In this sample, this clone turned up a few times. The rearrangement joins TRBV30 to TRBJ1-2, with TRBD1 matching 10 bases. V lost 0 bases and J lost 7; bases outside the gene matches: 14. The germline V gene encodes CDR1 GTSNPN and CDR2 SVGIG (reference sequence). The CDR3 loop spans 17 amino acids. The chain's CDR3 is CAWSVGDRGRSARGYTF. The CDR3 region has the DNA TGTGCCTGGAGTGTAGGGGACAGGGGTAGATCGGCTCGTGGCTACACCTTC.

This clone was seen a handful of times. This sequence joins TRBV18 and TRBJ1-1; 9 nucleotides line up with TRBD1. Looked up from germline, CDR1 is KGHSH and CDR2 is LQKENI. This CDR3 has 14 amino acids. The ends lost 4 bases at V and 5 bases at J; junction bases unmatched: 5. The CDR3 region has the DNA TGTGCCAGCTCACTACAGGGGGCGGGAACTGAAGCTTTCTTT. Translating gives CASSLQGAGTEAFF.

The rearrangement links TRBV4-2 to TRBJ2-3, with 8 bases aligning to TRBD2. CDR1 and CDR2 (germline): LGHNA, YNFKEQ. The CDR3 loop spans 15 amino acids. The ends lost 4 bases at V and 1 base at J; junction bases unmatched: 4. The CDR3, as DNA: TGTGCCAGCAGCCCGCCGACTAGCGGCACAGATACGCAGTATTTT. Protein product: CASSPPTSGTDTQYF.

This clone was recorded once. CDR3 in amino acids: CASSRATTGGFTEAFF. In DNA form, the CDR3 reads TGTGCCAGTAGTAGAGCCACAACAGGGGGCTTTACTGAAGCTTTCTTT. V and J are TRBV19 and TRBJ1-1; 9 bases match TRBD1. Per the germline V gene, CDR1 is LNHDA and CDR2 is SQIVND (reference sequence). The trim removed 4 bases at V and 5 bases at J, leaving 11 bases unmatched. The CDR3 contains 16 residues.

This clone came up a few times. V is TRBV25-1 and J is TRBJ1-6, with 7 positions matching TRBD1. The CDR3 totals 14 residues. CDR1 is MGHDK, CDR2 SYGVNS, per germline. With V trimmed by 10 bases and J by 8 bases, 11 bases remained unmatched. The CDR3 DNA follows: TGTGCCACCAGGGGCCAGGGGGAGTATTCACCCCTCCACTTT. It encodes CATRGQGEYSPLHF. Using reference TRBV25-1 and TRBJ1-6 for the parts outside the CDR3, the full variable domain is EADIYQTPRYLVIGTGKKITLECSQTMGHDKMYWYQQDPGMELHLIHYSYGVNSTEKGDLSSESTVSRIRTEHFPLTLESARPSHTSQYLCATRGQGEYSPLHFGNGTRLTVT.

The chain is built from TRBV19 and TRBJ1-1; D is unresolved. Germline loops: CDR1 LNHDA, CDR2 SQIVND (reference sequence). Trimming took 3 bases from V and 11 from J, leaving 13 bases between them. The CDR3 contains 12 residues. The CDR3 sequence: CASSIEGIGAFF. CDR3 nucleotides: TGTGCCAGTAGTATCGAGGGAATAGGGGCTTTCTTT.

This chain connects TRBV30 to TRBJ1-1; possible D gene TRBD1, 6 bases. V was pared by 8 bases and J by 1 base, with 14 bases between. The CDR3 extends over 13 amino acids. Germline loops: CDR1 GTSNPN, CDR2 SVGIG (reference sequence). CDR3 region: CAGGGYWNTEAFF. As DNA, the CDR3 is TGTGCCGGGGGCGGCTACTGGAACACTGAAGCTTTCTTT.